The TCR beta chain under discussion was sequenced for a study of CXCR3-negative and CXCR3-positive naive CD8 T cells. Findings and caveats of the study: In CXCR3-positive naive cells, the TRB CDR3s were more hydrophobic than in CXCR3-negative naive cells. For the naive subsets, surface CD5 was similar, and TCR strength was inferred from TRB CDR3 properties. Memory CD8+ T cell repertoires were far less diverse than both naive subsets.

CD45RO-CCR7+CD27+CD95- expression identified naive CD8+ T cells. About this clonotype: Its antigen remains unknown.

Libraries were UMI-labeled 5' RACE TRB cDNA. TCRdb reprocessed the 5' RACE reads and keeps a single row for each CDR3 protein, giving no DNA. The sample shows about 5,000 distinct CDR3 sequences, and around 1.8% sits with its ten largest clones. Per the germline V gene, CDR1 is SQVTM and CDR2 is ANQGSEA. The CDR3 runs 16 residues. The rearrangement joins TRBV29-1 to TRBJ1-2; TCRdb designates TRBD1, a call that cannot be tested without DNA. Sequencing was performed on naive CXCR3+ CD8+ T cells from blood. Noted subset: CD45RO-CCR7+CD27+CD95- naive CD8+ T cells expressing CXCR3 (TNR3+). The sequence was collected from a human donor in good health. Some clones in this sample may be carry-over from other donors' samples. The CDR3 protein is CSVDQYGTGDGYGYTF.